This entry features one T cell receptor beta chain sequence. What this receptor recognizes is not known. The sample holds no much larger clone one base away, and base qualities are not on file. TCRbeta CDR3 regions were amplified from genomic DNA by means of the immunoSEQ Assay, a bias-controlled multiplex PCR. Regarding the original processing steps: The number of nucleated cells in each sample was estimated by amplification of reference gene primers within the assay. Sequence reads were collapsed and filtered to measure the absolute abundance of every unique TCRbeta CDR3 rearrangement. Productive Simpson clonality was computed per sample as the square root of Simpson's diversity index over productive rearrangements. TCRdb mirrors the immuneACCESS table, restricted to in-frame sequences. Some clones are absent from its copies; in checked studies, under half trace to an unresolved V gene, and the reason for the others is unknown. Clonal size and the V and J genes are those of that table, whereas D and trimming came from the DNA. Across this sample there are around 440,000 clones, with approximately 90% seen only once. The ten largest clones add up to around 12% of the sample.

This sample is part of a study of blood T cell repertoires in COVID-19 (dated by TCRdb to the early 2020s). About the full investigation: Samples from collaborators originated in the United States, Italy and Spain and spanned both the acute and convalescent phases of COVID-19. The prospective study material was composed of cDNA or gDNA derived from T cells, B-cell-depleted T cells, or PBMCs. Deeply sampled blood TCRbeta repertoires from subjects exposed to, actively infected with, or recovered from COVID-19 were included in the dataset. The repertoires were released in a freely available public database meant as a resource for research on the immune response to SARS-CoV-2. The samples were drawn from two sources: the first 160 participants of the ongoing ImmuneRACE study, and 1,254 subjects contributed by 6 global collaborators. The sample metadata nearly always contained a de-identified subject ID, COVID-19 status, age in years and sex. Where available, HLA class I and class II types were taken from metadata supplied by the sample provider and were not determined by assay-based typing. Broader findings and caveats from the paper: How much clinical and demographic metadata was included differed by source and by participant, and the metadata was provided uncurated.

Counted from cysteine to phenylalanine, this CDR3 has 15 amino acids. Only CDR3 DNA is held: 45 bases, read in frame from base 1. CDR1 and CDR2 are read off the germline V gene as MNHEY and SVGAGI. Trimming leaves V shorter by 5 bases and J shorter by 1 base, with the junction holding 7 bases beyond the gene matches. One collaborating source in Seattle enrolled patients during active infection and followed them longitudinally through the course of disease. The collaborating institutions used their own protocols to collect whole blood in K2EDTA tubes. Collaborator samples were shipped for TCRbeta analysis as frozen whole blood, isolated PBMCs, or DNA extracted from either sample type.

Input material: peripheral blood. The source is a woman between 50 and 59 years old with COVID-19, enrolled during active disease. The sequence links TRBV6-5 to TRBJ1-1; TRBD1 aligns with 7 central bases. CDR3 reads: CASSPPQGKNTEAFF. Read as DNA, the sequence is TGTGCCAGCAGTCCTCCACAGGGGAAGAACACTGAAGCTTTCTTT.